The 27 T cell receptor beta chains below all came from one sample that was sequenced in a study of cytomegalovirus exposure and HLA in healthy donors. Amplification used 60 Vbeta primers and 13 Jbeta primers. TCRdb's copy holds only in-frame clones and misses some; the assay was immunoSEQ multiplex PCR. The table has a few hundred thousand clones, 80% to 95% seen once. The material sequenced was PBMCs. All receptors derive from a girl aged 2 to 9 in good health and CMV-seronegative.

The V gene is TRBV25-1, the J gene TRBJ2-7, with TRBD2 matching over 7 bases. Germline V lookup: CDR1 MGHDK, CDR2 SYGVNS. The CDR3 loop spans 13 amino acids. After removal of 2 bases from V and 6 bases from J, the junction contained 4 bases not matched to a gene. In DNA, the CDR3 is TGTGCCAGCAGTGAACCGGGGAGGGGCGAGCAGTACTTC. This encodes CASSEPGRGEQYF.

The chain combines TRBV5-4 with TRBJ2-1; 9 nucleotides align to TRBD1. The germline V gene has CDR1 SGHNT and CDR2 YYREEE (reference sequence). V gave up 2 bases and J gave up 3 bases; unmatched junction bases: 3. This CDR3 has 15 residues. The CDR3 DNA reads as TGTGCCAGCAGCTTACCGGGACAGGGCTACAATGAGCAGTTCTTC. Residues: CASSLPGQGYNEQFF.

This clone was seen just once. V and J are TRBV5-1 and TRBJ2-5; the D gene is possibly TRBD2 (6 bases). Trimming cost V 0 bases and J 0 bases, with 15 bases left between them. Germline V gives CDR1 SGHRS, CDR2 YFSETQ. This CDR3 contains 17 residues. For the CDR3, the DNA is TGCGCCAGCAGCTTGGTGGGCGGCGGGGAGTACCAAGAGACCCAGTACTTC. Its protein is CASSLVGGGEYQETQYF. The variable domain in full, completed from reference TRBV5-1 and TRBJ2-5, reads KAGVTQTPRYLIKTRGQQVTLSCSPISGHRSVSWYQQTPGQGLQFLFEYFSETQRNKGNFPGRFSGRQFSNSRSEMNVSTLELGDSALYLCASSLVGGGEYQETQYFGPGTRLLVL.

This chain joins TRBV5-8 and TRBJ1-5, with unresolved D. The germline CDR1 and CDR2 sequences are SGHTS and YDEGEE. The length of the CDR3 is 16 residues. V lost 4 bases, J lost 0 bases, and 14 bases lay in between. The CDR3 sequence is CASSPGGSRSNQPQHF. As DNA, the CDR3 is TGTGCCAGCAGCCCGGGAGGGTCTCGTAGCAATCAGCCCCAGCATTTT.

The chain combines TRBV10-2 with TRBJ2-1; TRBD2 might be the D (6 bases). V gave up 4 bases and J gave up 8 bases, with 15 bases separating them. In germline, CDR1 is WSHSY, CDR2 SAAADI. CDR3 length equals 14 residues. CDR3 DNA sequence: TGCGCCAGCAGTGTGGTCGGGAGCCGGCATGAGCAGTTCTTC. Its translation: CASSVVGSRHEQFF.

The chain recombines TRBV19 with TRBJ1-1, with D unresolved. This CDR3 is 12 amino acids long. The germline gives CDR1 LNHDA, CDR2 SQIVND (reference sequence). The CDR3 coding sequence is TGTGCAGCGGGCAGGATGAACACTGAAGCTTTCTTT. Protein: CAAGRMNTEAFF.

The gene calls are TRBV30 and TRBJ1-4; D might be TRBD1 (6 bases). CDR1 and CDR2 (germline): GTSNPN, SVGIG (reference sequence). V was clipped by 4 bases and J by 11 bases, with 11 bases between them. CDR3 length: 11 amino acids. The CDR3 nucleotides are TGTGCCTGGATCACAGGGAGCAAACTGTTTTTT. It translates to CAWITGSKLFF.

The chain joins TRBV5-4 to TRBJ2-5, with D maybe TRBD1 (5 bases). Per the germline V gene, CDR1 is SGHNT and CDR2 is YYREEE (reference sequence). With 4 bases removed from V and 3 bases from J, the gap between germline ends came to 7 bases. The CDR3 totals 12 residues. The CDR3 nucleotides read TGTGCCAGCAGCGAAGGGGAAGAGACCCAGTACTTC. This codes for CASSEGEETQYF.

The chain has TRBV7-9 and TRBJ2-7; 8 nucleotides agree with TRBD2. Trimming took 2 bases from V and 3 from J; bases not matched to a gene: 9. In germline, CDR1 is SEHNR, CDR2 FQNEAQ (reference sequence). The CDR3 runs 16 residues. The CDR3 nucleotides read TGTGCCAGCAGCTTAAAAACCGGGACTAGTGACTACGAGCAGTACTTC. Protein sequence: CASSLKTGTSDYEQYF. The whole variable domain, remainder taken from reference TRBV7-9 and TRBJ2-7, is DTGVSQNPRHKITKRGQNVTFRCDPISEHNRLYWYRQTLGQGPEFLTYFQNEAQLEKSRLLSDRFSAERPKGSFSTLEIQRTEQGDSAMYLCASSLKTGTSDYEQYFGPGTRLTVT.

CDR3 nucleotides: TGTGCCAGTAGTATCTTGCCAGGGAGCAATCAGCCCCAGCATTTT. This codes for CASSILPGSNQPQHF. The V call is TRBV19, the J call TRBJ1-5; possible D gene TRBD1, 5 bases. Deletions cut 3 bases from V and 1 base from J, with 10 bases between. The length of the CDR3 is 15 residues. Germline V gene sequence: CDR1 LNHDA, CDR2 SQIVND (reference sequence).

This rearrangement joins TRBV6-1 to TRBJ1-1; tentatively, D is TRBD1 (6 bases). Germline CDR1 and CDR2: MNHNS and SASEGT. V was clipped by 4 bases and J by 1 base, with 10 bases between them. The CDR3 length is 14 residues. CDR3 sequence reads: CASSVKQGNTEAFF. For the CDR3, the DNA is TGTGCCAGCAGTGTTAAACAGGGGAACACTGAAGCTTTCTTT.

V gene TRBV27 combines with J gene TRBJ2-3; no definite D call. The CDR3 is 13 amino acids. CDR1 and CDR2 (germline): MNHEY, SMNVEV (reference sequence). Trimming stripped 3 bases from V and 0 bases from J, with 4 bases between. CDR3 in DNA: TGTGCCAGCAGTTTCGTCAGCACAGATACGCAGTATTTT. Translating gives CASSFVSTDTQYF.

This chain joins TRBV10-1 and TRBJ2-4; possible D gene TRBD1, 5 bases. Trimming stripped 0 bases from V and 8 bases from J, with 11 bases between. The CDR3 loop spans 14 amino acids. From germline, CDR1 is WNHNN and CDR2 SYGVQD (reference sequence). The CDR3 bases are TGCGCCAGCAGTGAGTCAAGGGGCCGAGACATTCAGTACTTC. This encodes CASSESRGRDIQYF.

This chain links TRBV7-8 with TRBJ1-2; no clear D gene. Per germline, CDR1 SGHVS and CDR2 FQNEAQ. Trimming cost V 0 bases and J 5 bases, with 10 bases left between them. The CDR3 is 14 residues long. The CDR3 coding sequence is TGTGCCAGCAGCTTAGCGTTTGGCAGTTATGGCTACACCTTC. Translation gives CASSLAFGSYGYTF.

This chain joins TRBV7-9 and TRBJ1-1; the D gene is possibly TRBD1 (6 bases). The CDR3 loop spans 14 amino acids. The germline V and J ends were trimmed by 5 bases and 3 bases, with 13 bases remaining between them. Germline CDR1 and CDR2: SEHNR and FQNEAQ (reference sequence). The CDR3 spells CASSPPGQHTEAFF. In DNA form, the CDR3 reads TGTGCCAGCAGCCCCCCGGGACAACACACTGAAGCTTTCTTT.

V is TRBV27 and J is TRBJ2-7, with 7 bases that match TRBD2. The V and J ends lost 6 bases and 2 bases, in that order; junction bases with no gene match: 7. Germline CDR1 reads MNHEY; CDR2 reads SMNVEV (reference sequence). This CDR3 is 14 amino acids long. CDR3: CASSPSGTTYEQYF. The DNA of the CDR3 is TGTGCCAGCAGCCCCAGCGGGACCACCTACGAGCAGTACTTC.

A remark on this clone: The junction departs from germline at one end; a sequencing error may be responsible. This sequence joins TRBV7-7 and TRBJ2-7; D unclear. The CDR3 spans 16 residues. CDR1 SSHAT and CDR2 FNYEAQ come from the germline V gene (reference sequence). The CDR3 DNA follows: TGTGCTAGCAGCTTACCAAAACTACCGAGAACCTACGAGCAGTACTTC. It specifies CASSLPKLPRTYEQYF.

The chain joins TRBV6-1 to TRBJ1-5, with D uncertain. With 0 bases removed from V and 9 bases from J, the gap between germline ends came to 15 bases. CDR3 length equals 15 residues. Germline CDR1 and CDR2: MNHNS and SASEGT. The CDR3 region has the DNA TGTGCCAGCAGTGAAGCTGGAACAGCAAGTAGGCCCCAGCATTTT. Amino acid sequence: CASSEAGTASRPQHF.

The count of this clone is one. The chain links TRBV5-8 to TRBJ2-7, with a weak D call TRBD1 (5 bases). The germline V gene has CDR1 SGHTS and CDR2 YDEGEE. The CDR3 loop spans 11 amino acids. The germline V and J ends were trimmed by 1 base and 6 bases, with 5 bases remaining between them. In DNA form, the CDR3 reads TGTGCCAGCAGCTTGAGGGGCGAGCAGTACTTC. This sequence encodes CASSLRGEQYF.

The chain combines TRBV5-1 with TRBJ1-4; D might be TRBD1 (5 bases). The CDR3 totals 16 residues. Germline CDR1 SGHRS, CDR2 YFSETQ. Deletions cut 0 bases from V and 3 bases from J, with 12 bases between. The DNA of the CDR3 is TGCGCCAGCAGCTTGGAAGACAGTAGCTCTAATGAAAAACTGTTTTTT. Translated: CASSLEDSSSNEKLFF.

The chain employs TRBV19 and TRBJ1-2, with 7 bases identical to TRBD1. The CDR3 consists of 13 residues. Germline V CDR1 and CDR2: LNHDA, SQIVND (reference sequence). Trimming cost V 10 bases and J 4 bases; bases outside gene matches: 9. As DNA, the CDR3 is TGTGCCACCACAGCCGGACAGGTCTATGGCTACACCTTC. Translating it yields CATTAGQVYGYTF.

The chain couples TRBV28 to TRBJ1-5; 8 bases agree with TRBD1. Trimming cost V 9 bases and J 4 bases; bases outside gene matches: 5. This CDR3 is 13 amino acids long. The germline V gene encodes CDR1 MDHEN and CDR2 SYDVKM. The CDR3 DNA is TGTGCCAGTCAGGGGGCTTGGAATCAGCCCCAGCATTTT. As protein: CASQGAWNQPQHF.

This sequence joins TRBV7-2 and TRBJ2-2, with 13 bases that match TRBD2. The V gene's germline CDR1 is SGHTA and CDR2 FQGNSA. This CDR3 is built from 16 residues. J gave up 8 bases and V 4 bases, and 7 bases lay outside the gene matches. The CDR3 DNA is TGTGCCAGCAGCTCAATACTAGCGGGGGGGCCTGGGGAGCTGTTTTTT. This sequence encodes CASSSILAGGPGELFF.

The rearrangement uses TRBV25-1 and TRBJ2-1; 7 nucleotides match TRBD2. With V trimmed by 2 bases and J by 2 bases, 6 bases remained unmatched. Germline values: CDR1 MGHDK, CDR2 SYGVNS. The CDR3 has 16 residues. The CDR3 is CASSEVSGTTYNEQFF. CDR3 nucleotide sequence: TGTGCCAGCAGTGAAGTAAGCGGGACTACCTACAATGAGCAGTTCTTC.

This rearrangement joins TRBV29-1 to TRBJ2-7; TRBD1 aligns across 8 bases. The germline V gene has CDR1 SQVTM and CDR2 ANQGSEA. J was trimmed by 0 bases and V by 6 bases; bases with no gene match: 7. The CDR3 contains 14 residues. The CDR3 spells CSVLRQGSSYEQYF. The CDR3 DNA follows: TGCAGCGTCCTCCGACAGGGGAGCTCCTACGAGCAGTACTTC.

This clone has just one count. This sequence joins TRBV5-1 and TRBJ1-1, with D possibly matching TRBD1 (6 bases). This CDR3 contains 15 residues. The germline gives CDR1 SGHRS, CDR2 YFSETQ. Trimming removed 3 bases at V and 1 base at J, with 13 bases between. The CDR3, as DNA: TGCGCCAGCAGCTCCTGGACAGAGCAGAACACTGAAGCTTTCTTT. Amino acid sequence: CASSSWTEQNTEAFF.

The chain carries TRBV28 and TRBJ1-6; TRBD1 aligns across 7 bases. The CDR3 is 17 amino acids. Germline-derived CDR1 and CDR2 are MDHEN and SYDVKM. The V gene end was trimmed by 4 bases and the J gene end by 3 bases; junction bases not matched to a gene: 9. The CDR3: CASSSNQGVVYNSPLHF. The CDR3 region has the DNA TGTGCCAGCAGTTCAAATCAGGGGGTAGTCTATAATTCACCCCTCCACTTT. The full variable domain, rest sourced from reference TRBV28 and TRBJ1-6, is DVKVTQSSRYLVKRTGEKVFLECVQDMDHENMFWYRQDPGLGLRLIYFSYDVKMKEKGDIPEGYSVSREKKERFSLILESASTNQTSMYLCASSSNQGVVYNSPLHFGNGTRLTVT.